What follows are 8 T cell receptor beta chains derived from one specimen sequenced in a study of graft-versus-host responses after intestinal transplantation. Using immunoSEQ multiplex PCR, the repertoire was profiled, and TCRdb retains in-frame clones only, with some absent. The sample has around 14,000 clones, under 35% seen once. The sequencing here drew on alloreactive CD4+ T cells from a mixed lymphocyte reaction culture, taken before intestinal transplant. Regarding subset: CFSE-low proliferating T cells sorted from roughly 6-day pre-transplant mixed lymphocyte reaction (GvH or HvG direction). These receptors came from a human patient who received an intestinal transplant.

This clone was counted only a few times. This chain connects TRBV2 to TRBJ1-5; the D is unclear. From germline, CDR1 is SNHLY and CDR2 FYNNEI. The CDR3 covers 14 residues. Trimming took off 7 bases at V and 0 bases at J, with 10 bases between the two ends. CDR3 protein: CASKETNSNQPQHF. The CDR3 region has the DNA TGTGCCAGCAAGGAGACCAATAGCAATCAGCCCCAGCATTTT.

This clone came up a few times. The chain carries TRBV5-1 and TRBJ2-1; 7 nucleotides agree with TRBD2. Trimming took 4 bases from V and 10 from J; bases not matched to a gene: 11. Per the germline V gene, CDR1 is SGHRS and CDR2 is YFSETQ. The CDR3 has 14 residues. The CDR3 DNA reads TGCGCCAGCAGCCTATACGGGACTACGGGGGAGCAGTTCTTC. Its protein product is CASSLYGTTGEQFF.

The chain couples TRBV11-2 to TRBJ1-2; D might be TRBD1 (5 bases). The CDR3 totals 15 residues. Trimming pared 1 base from V and 4 bases from J, leaving 13 bases between. Germline values: CDR1 SGHAT, CDR2 FQNNGV. The CDR3: CASSLAAPGPYGYTF. The CDR3 region has the DNA TGTGCCAGCAGCTTAGCGGCACCGGGACCCTATGGCTACACCTTC. Using reference TRBV11-2 and TRBJ1-2 for the parts outside the CDR3, the full variable domain is EAGVAQSPRYKIIEKRQSVAFWCNPISGHATLYWYQQILGQGPKLLIQFQNNGVVDDSQLPKDRFSAERLKGVDSTLKIQPAKLEDSAVYLCASSLAAPGPYGYTFGSGTRLTVV.

The genes are TRBV23-1 and TRBJ2-1, with D possibly TRBD2 on 5 matching bases. TRBV23-1 is annotated as an ORF whose role is uncertain. V was shortened by 0 bases and J by 7 bases, with 16 bases between the two germline ends. There are 16 residues in the CDR3. The CDR3 protein is CASSQSTGSVWNEQFF. DNA for the CDR3: TGCGCCAGCAGTCAATCGACGGGAAGTGTTTGGAATGAGCAGTTCTTC.

The gene calls are TRBV19 and TRBJ1-5; tentative D call: TRBD1 (5 bases). The CDR3 contains 14 residues. The germline V gene encodes CDR1 LNHDA and CDR2 SQIVND (reference sequence). V lost 8 bases to trimming and J lost 2 bases, with 13 bases between them. The DNA for the CDR3 is TGTGCCAGTCATGCTGGGGCGGGCAATCAGCCCCAGCATTTT. Protein sequence: CASHAGAGNQPQHF.

This clone was detected a few times. The chain combines TRBV10-1 with TRBJ2-5; TRBD1 aligns across 9 bases. The V gene end was trimmed by 6 bases and the J gene end by 1 base; junction bases not matched to a gene: 12. Germline lookup yields CDR1 WNHNN and CDR2 SYGVQD (reference sequence). This CDR3 has 17 amino acids. CDR3 protein: CASRATRTGEVQETQYF. For the CDR3, the DNA is TGCGCCAGCAGAGCGACAAGGACAGGGGAAGTCCAAGAGACCCAGTACTTC.

The chain couples TRBV2 to TRBJ2-7; 9 nucleotides agree with TRBD1. The J call is uncertain, as TRBJ2-1 better fits the DNA end. This CDR3 has 15 residues. Germline values: CDR1 SNHLY, CDR2 FYNNEI. The CDR3 reads CASSARTGDRGEQFF. As DNA, the CDR3 is TGTGCCAGCAGTGCAAGGACAGGGGATAGGGGTGAGCAGTTCTTC.

This sequence joins TRBV2 and TRBJ1-5; no firm D call. The CDR3 has 15 amino acids. Germline V gene lookup returns CDR1 SNHLY and CDR2 FYNNEI. The germline V and J ends were trimmed by 5 bases and 1 base, with 12 bases remaining between them. The CDR3 protein is CASSLPGFSNQPQHF. CDR3 nucleotide sequence: TGTGCCAGCAGTTTACCCGGATTCAGCAATCAGCCCCAGCATTTT. Drawing the rest from reference TRBV2 and TRBJ1-5, the complete variable domain is EPEVTQTPSHQVTQMGQEVILRCVPISNHLYFYWYRQILGQKVEFLVSFYNNEISEKSEIFDDQFSVERPDGSNFTLKIRSTKLEDSAMYFCASSLPGFSNQPQHFGDGTRLSIL.